The subject of this entry is one TCR beta chain. V shed 2 bases and J shed 1 base, with 5 bases lying between them. There are 13 residues in the CDR3. CDR1 and CDR2 from the germline V gene are LGHDT and YNNKEL (reference sequence). The data derive from a study of blood T cell repertoires in COVID-19. The wider study: Material from acute and convalescent COVID-19 was sourced from the United States, Italy and Spain. T cells, B-cell-depleted T cells, or PBMCs supplied cDNA or gDNA.

Per the study methods: Amplification of reference gene primers was used by the study to estimate nucleated cell counts. The method was immunoSEQ multiplex PCR; TCRdb's version includes in-frame clones alone and lacks a portion of them. The DNA gave D and trimming, while V, J and clone size come from that table. This table has 130,000 or so clones, more than 75% appearing once. The chain joins TRBV3-1 (or the pseudogene TRBV3-2) to TRBJ2-5; D unresolved. Sequencing input: peripheral blood. This TCR was sampled from a man in his sixties with acute or convalescent COVID-19. CDR3 region: CASSQQFQETQYF. Written as DNA, the CDR3 is TGTGCCAGCAGCCAACAGTTCCAAGAGACCCAGTACTTC.